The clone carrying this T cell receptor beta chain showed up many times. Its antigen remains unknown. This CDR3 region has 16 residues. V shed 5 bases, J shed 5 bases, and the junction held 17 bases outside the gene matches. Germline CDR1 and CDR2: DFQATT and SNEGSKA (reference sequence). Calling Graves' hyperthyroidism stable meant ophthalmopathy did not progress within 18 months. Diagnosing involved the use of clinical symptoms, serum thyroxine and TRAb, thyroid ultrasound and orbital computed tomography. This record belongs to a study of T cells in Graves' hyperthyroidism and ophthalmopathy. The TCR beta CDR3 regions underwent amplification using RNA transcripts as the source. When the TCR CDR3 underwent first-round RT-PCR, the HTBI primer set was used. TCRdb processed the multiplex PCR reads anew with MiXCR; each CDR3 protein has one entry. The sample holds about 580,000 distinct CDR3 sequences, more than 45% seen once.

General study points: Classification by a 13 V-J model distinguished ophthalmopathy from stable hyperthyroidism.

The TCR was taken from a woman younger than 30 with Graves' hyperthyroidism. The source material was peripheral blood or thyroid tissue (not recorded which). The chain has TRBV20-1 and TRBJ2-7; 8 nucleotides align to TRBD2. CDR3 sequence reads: CSAETSPGLVFHEQYF. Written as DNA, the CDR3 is TGCAGTGCTGAAACGTCCCCGGGACTAGTGTTCCACGAGCAGTACTTC.